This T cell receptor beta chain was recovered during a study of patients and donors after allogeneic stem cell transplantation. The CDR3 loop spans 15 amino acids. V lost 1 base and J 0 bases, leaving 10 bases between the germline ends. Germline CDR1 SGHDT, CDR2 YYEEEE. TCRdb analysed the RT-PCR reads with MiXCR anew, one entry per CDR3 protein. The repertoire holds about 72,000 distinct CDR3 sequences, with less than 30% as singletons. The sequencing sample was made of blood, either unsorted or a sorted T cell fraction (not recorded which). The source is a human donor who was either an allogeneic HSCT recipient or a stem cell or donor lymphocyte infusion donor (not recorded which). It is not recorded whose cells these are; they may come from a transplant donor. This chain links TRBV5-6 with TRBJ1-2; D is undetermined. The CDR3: CASSLRRRANYGYTF. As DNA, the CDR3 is TGTGCCAGCAGCTTGAGGAGACGGGCTAACTATGGCTACACCTTC.